These 5 T cell receptor beta chains were sequenced from one sample in a study of PD-1 blockade in classical Hodgkin lymphoma. Profiled with immunoSEQ multiplex PCR; TCRdb holds only in-frame clones, not every one. The sample holds about 150,000 clones, around 73% seen once. All trial patients relapsed after autologous stem cell transplantation. This specimen consisted of peripheral blood mononuclear cells (PBMCs), obtained before the second cycle of nivolumab. The receptors come from a human donor with classical Hodgkin lymphoma.

This sequence joins TRBV5-4 and TRBJ2-1, with TRBD2 matching 12 bases. The CDR3 spans 16 residues. Germline assignment: CDR1 SGHNT and CDR2 YYREEE (reference sequence). Trimming removed 4 bases from V and 4 bases from J; junction bases left unmatched: 6. In nucleotides, the CDR3 is TGTGCCAGCAGCCCCGGACTAGCGGGACTTTACAATGAGCAGTTCTTC. This codes for CASSPGLAGLYNEQFF.

This chain connects TRBV7-9 to TRBJ2-1; 7 nucleotides align to TRBD1. This CDR3 has 14 amino acids. After removal of 3 bases from V and 7 bases from J, the junction contained 6 bases not matched to a gene. CDR1 and CDR2 from the germline V gene are SEHNR and FQNEAQ (reference sequence). CDR3 DNA: TGTGCCAGCAGCTTGAGGGGGCTGGTAAATGAGCAGTTCTTC. This gives the protein CASSLRGLVNEQFF.

The chain carries TRBV5-1 and TRBJ2-4, with D unresolved. This CDR3 is 13 amino acids long. V dropped 4 bases and J dropped 8 bases, with 13 bases sitting between them. Germline values: CDR1 SGHRS, CDR2 YFSETQ. The CDR3 DNA reads TGCGCCAGCAGCCAAGGGAATGGGGACATTCAGTACTTC. It translates to CASSQGNGDIQYF.

In the case of this clone: Distinct nucleotide sequences in the sample also encode this CDR3. The V call is TRBV28, the J call TRBJ2-3; D remains unclear. The CDR3 loop spans 11 amino acids. Trimming took off 8 bases at V and 0 bases at J, with 3 bases between the two ends. Germline CDR1 is MDHEN and CDR2 is SYDVKM. In DNA, the CDR3 is TGTGCCAGCTCGAGCACAGATACGCAGTATTTT. Its translation is CASSSTDTQYF.

This clone was counted only a few times. The chain joins TRBV7-3 to TRBJ2-1; D is undetermined. The germline V and J ends were trimmed by 1 base and 2 bases, with 6 bases remaining between them. The CDR3 is 14 amino acids. In germline, CDR1 is SGHTA, CDR2 FQGTGA. CDR3: CASSLSPTYNEQFF. Here the CDR3 DNA reads TGTGCCAGCAGCTTAAGCCCTACCTACAATGAGCAGTTCTTC. The variable domain in full, with the rest retrieved from reference TRBV7-3 and TRBJ2-1, is GAGVSQTPSNKVTEKGKYVELRCDPISGHTALYWYRQSLGQGPEFLIYFQGTGAADDSGLPNDRFFAVRPEGSVSTLKIQRTERGDSAVYLCASSLSPTYNEQFFGPGTRLTVL.